This T cell receptor (beta chain) was documented in a study of T cell responses to AZD1222 COVID-19 vaccine. Study-wide results and limits: Spike was spanned by vaccine-associated CD4 TCRs, which were dominant at 160-218 and 743-854.

The germline V gene has CDR1 SGHTA and CDR2 FQGNSA. After removal of 3 bases from V and 2 bases from J, the junction contained 5 bases not matched to a gene. The CDR3 has 15 residues. Of note for this clone: The target antigen is unknown.

TCRdb's table, derived via immunoSEQ multiplex PCR, lists solely in-frame clones and lacks some. In the table there are 110,000 or so clones, roughly nine tenths of which are singletons. V gene TRBV7-2 combines with J gene TRBJ2-7, with TRBD1 identical over 9 bases. The clonotype originates from an adult in good health. The sample consisted of peripheral blood, taken on day 0 of MenACWY control vaccination. Written as DNA, the CDR3 is TGTGCCAGCAGCTTGGGCTGGGACAGGGCCTACGAGCAGTACTTC. As protein: CASSLGWDRAYEQYF.